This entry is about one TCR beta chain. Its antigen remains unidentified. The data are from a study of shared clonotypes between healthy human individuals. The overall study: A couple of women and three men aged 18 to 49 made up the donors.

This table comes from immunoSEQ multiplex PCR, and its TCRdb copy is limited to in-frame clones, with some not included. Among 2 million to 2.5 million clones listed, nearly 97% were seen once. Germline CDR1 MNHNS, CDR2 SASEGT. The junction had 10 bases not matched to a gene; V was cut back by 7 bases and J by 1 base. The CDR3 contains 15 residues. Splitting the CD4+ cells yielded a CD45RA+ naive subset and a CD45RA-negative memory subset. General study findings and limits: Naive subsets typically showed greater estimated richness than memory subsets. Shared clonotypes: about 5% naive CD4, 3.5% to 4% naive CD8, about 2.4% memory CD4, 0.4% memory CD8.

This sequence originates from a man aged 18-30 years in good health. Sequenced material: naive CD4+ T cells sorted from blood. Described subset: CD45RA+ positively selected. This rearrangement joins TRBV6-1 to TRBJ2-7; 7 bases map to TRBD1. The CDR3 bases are TGTGCCAGCATTAGGGGGACAGTTTATTCCTACGAGCAGTACTTC. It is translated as CASIRGTVYSYEQYF.